This TCR beta chain is from a study of vaccination and CD4 T cells after COVID-19. Regarding this clonotype: As yet, its antigen is unknown.

The V gene's germline CDR1 is MNHEY and CDR2 SVGAGI. This CDR3 region has 14 residues. With 0 bases removed from V and 6 bases from J, the gap between germline ends came to 11 bases. The treatment denotes: approximately 9-day PBMC culture with coronavirus spike peptide pools or control peptides (ViraFEST assay). Those CD4+ T cells from the unexposed donor predate the COVID-19 pandemic (2011-2018). Each well held under 2.5 million PBMCs in IL-2 (10 IU/ml) medium with roughly 9.7 ug/ml peptide pools. The Oncomine TCR Beta short-read assay sequenced DNA from cultured CD4+ T cells. TCRdb fed the PCR reads into MiXCR, producing one record per CDR3 protein. The sample includes fewer than 6,500 distinct CDR3 sequences, about 28% of them seen just once.

The TCR was taken from a human donor in good health. The J gene is TRBJ1-1, the V gene TRBV6-5; D remains unclear. Sequencing used CD4+ T cells from blood, cultured in vitro. The CDR3, as DNA: TGTGCCAGCAGTTACTCGAGGACGAGGCCTGAAGCTTTCTTT. It translates to CASSYSRTRPEAFF.